In its sample, the clone carrying this T cell receptor beta chain was seen many times. The antigen remains unidentified. Stored at -80 C, 2 million PBMCs were the source of the unsorted libraries. This entry belongs to a study of neurological immune-mediated disorders. The cDNA was synthesized by 5'RACE incorporating 10-nucleotide random UMIs. TCRdb ran MiXCR on the 5' RACE reads and lists one entry per CDR3 protein. The table has about 79,000 distinct CDR3 sequences, 13% to 15% seen once; the top ten hold nearly 7%. Trimming left V 7 bases short and J 1 base short, with 16 bases between. This CDR3 comprises 15 residues. Germline loops: CDR1 MDHEN, CDR2 SYDVKM. Study-wide findings and caveats: Healthy controls had more TCR clonal expansion than multiple sclerosis, which showed the least, whereas HTLV-1-associated myelopathy showed the most. Expanded clones shared no CDR3 amino acid sequences across subjects, suggesting private repertoires in all groups.

Sequencing was performed on PBMCs. The source is a woman in her forties or fifties in good health. This chain uses TRBV28 with TRBJ1-1, with unresolved D. For the CDR3, the DNA is TGTGCCAGCAACCCGCCTTGGCTTCAGAACACTGAAGCTTTCTTT. Amino acid sequence: CASNPPWLQNTEAFF.